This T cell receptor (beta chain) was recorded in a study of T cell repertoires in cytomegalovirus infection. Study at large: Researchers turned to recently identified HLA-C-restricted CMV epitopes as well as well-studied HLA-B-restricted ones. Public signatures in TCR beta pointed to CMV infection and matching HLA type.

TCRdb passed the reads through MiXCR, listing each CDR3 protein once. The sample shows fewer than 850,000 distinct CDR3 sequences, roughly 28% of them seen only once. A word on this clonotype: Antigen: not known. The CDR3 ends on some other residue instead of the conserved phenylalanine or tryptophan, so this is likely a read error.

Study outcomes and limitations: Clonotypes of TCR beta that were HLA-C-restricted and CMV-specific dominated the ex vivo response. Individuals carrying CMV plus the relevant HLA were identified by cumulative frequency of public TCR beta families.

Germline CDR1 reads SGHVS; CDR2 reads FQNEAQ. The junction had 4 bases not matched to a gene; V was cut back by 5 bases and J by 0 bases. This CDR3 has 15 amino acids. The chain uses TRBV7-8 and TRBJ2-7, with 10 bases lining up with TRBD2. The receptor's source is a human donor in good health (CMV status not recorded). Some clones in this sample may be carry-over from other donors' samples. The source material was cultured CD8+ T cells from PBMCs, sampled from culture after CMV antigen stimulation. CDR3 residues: CASSPSGGGSYEQYS. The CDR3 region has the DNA TGTGCCAGCAGCCCCAGCGGGGGGGGCTCCTACGAGCAGTACTCC.